Following are 22 T cell receptor beta chains from one sample sequenced in a study of blood T cell repertoires in COVID-19. The data were produced by immunoSEQ multiplex PCR, yet TCRdb's version contains in-frame clones alone and is incomplete. The data show 20,000 or so clones, about 88% seen once. Specimen: peripheral blood. The receptors derive from a human donor in a cohort sampled during active COVID-19.

This chain uses TRBV5-1 with TRBJ1-4; tentatively, D is TRBD1 (6 bases). The CDR3 contains 16 residues. V lost 4 bases, J lost 8 bases, and 21 bases lay in between. Looked up from germline, CDR1 is SGHRS and CDR2 is YFSETQ. Here the CDR3 reads CASSLDRQVPNEKLFF. The CDR3 DNA follows: TGCGCCAGCAGCCTTGATCGACAGGTCCCAAACGAAAAACTGTTTTTT.

The chain couples TRBV4-1 to TRBJ2-5; no firm D call. The length of the CDR3 is 14 residues. Looked up from germline, CDR1 is MGHRA and CDR2 is YSYEKL. Deletions cut 4 bases from V and 5 bases from J, with 14 bases between. The CDR3 sequence: CASSPGSLLETQYF. CDR3 bases: TGCGCCAGCAGCCCCGGGTCCCTCCTGGAGACCCAGTACTTC.

V usage is TRBV2 and J usage is TRBJ1-5; D is undetermined. The CDR3 sequence is 14 residues long. In germline, CDR1 is SNHLY, CDR2 FYNNEI. Trimming cost V 4 bases and J 3 bases, with 10 bases left between them. CDR3 protein: CASSGAGPNQPQHF. CDR3 coding DNA: TGTGCCAGCAGTGGGGCGGGTCCCAATCAGCCCCAGCATTTT. Combining the CDR3 with reference TRBV2 and TRBJ1-5 gives the whole variable domain EPEVTQTPSHQVTQMGQEVILRCVPISNHLYFYWYRQILGQKVEFLVSFYNNEISEKSEIFDDQFSVERPDGSNFTLKIRSTKLEDSAMYFCASSGAGPNQPQHFGDGTRLSIL.

J is TRBJ2-7 and V is TRBV6-6; the match to TRBD2 covers 10 bases. The V gene's germline CDR1 is MNHNY and CDR2 SVGAGI (reference sequence). V lost 0 bases to trimming and J lost 2 bases; unmatched junction nucleotides: 4. CDR3 length: 16 residues. The DNA for the CDR3 is TGTGCCAGCAGTTACTCCCTAGCGGGGGAGACCTACGAGCAGTACTTC. It is translated as CASSYSLAGETYEQYF.

This sequence joins TRBV5-1 and TRBJ2-5; D remains ambiguous. V lost 4 bases and J lost 4, with 11 bases in between. There are 13 residues in the CDR3. Germline lookup yields CDR1 SGHRS and CDR2 YFSETQ. In nucleotides, the CDR3 is TGCGCCAGCAGCACAACCGCACGAGAGACCCAGTACTTC. Translation: CASSTTARETQYF.

This clone was counted a few times. The genes are TRBV30 and TRBJ1-5; D gene ambiguous. Trimming left V 2 bases short and J 3 bases short, with 11 bases between. This CDR3 comprises 14 residues. From germline, CDR1 is GTSNPN and CDR2 SVGIG (reference sequence). CDR3 nucleotides: TGTGCCTGGAGTAGAGGGCAGAACAATCAGCCCCAGCATTTT. It codes for CAWSRGQNNQPQHF.

The gene calls are TRBV10-3 and TRBJ2-3; 9 bases are a match to TRBD2. Germline V lookup: CDR1 ENHRY, CDR2 SYGVKD. With 7 bases clipped from V and 0 bases from J, the junction kept 11 bases outside the gene matches. The CDR3 totals 17 residues. For the CDR3, the DNA is TGTGCCATCAAAGGCGGGGGGGACTTGGTGAGCACAGATACGCAGTATTTT. As protein: CAIKGGGDLVSTDTQYF.

This chain joins TRBV9 and TRBJ2-2, with TRBD2 as a possible D gene (6 bases). This CDR3 region has 14 residues. Germline CDR1 SGDLS, CDR2 YYNGEE. Trimming cost V 0 bases and J 4 bases, with 7 bases left between them. This CDR3 reads CASSVGGLTGELFF. The DNA of the CDR3 is TGTGCCAGCAGCGTAGGGGGACTCACCGGGGAGCTGTTTTTT.

The chain couples TRBV2 to TRBJ2-7; 9 bases match TRBD1. The CDR3 has 13 residues. V was clipped by 6 bases and J by 12 bases; unmatched bases: 12. The germline V gene encodes CDR1 SNHLY and CDR2 FYNNEI. The CDR3 DNA reads TGTGCCAGCAGGGGGGACAGGGTTCCACTCAGGTACTTC. Residues: CASRGDRVPLRYF.

This chain uses TRBV6-5 with TRBJ2-2, with D uncertain. Trimming cost V 6 bases and J 7 bases, with 12 bases left between them. This CDR3 has 13 residues. CDR1 is MNHEY and CDR2 is SVGAGI in the germline V gene. CDR3 bases: TGTGCCAGCAGCCGTAATACTGGCGGGGAGCTGTTTTTT. Translating gives CASSRNTGGELFF.

The gene calls are TRBV11-2 and TRBJ2-1, with D tentatively TRBD1 (5 bases). Trimming stripped 4 bases from V and 4 bases from J, with 8 bases between. The CDR3 covers 13 residues. CDR1 and CDR2 from the germline V gene are SGHAT and FQNNGV. The CDR3 reads CASSSYRYNEQFF. For the CDR3, the DNA is TGTGCCAGCAGCTCATACAGGTACAATGAGCAGTTCTTC.

This chain joins TRBV12-5 and TRBJ2-5; 9 nucleotides line up with TRBD1. The J segment lost 7 bases and the V segment lost 6 bases, leaving 6 bases of the junction unmatched. Germline CDR1 LGHNT, CDR2 FRNRAP. This CDR3 has 13 residues. CDR3 region: CASGVGQGGTQYF. The CDR3 DNA is TGTGCTAGTGGCGTGGGACAGGGTGGGACCCAGTACTTC. Based on the CDR3 plus reference TRBV12-5 and TRBJ2-5, the full variable domain is DARVTQTPRHKVTEMGQEVTMRCQPILGHNTVFWYRQTMMQGLELLAYFRNRAPLDDSGMPKDRFSAEMPDATLATLKIQPSEPRDSAVYFCASGVGQGGTQYFGPGTRLLVL.

The chain employs TRBV19 and TRBJ2-3; possible D gene TRBD2, 6 bases. V shed 1 base and J shed 10 bases, with 21 bases lying between them. The CDR3 runs 16 residues. CDR1 LNHDA and CDR2 SQIVND come from the germline V gene (reference sequence). The CDR3 here is CASSIGSGGVSDSQYF. CDR3 in DNA: TGTGCCAGTAGTATAGGATCGGGCGGGGTATCGGATTCGCAGTATTTT.

This rearrangement joins TRBV13 to TRBJ2-3; 7 bases fit TRBD2. Germline lookup yields CDR1 PRHDT and CDR2 FYEKMQ (reference sequence). V lost 5 bases, J lost 7 bases, and 12 bases stayed unmatched. The CDR3 covers 15 residues. The CDR3 bases are TGTGCCAGCAGCCCAGTGGGGACTACCACTCATACGCAGTATTTT. It specifies CASSPVGTTTHTQYF.

The sample holds a few counts of this clone. The J gene is TRBJ2-2, the V gene TRBV5-1; 9 nucleotides align to TRBD1. This CDR3 contains 15 residues. CDR1 SGHRS and CDR2 YFSETQ come from the germline V gene. V shed 5 bases and J 4 bases; nucleotides not matched to a gene: 6. The CDR3 loop reads CASREDRGSTGELFF. CDR3 nucleotides: TGCGCCAGCAGAGAAGACAGGGGGAGCACCGGGGAGCTGTTTTTT.

As DNA, the CDR3 is TGCGCCAGCAGCCAAGGGAGAGCGTATATGAACACTGAAGCTTTCTTT. It codes for CASSQGRAYMNTEAFF. J is TRBJ1-1 and V is TRBV4-1; no clear D. Deletions cut 1 base from V and 0 bases from J, with 12 bases between. The CDR3 length is 16 residues. Germline CDR1 reads MGHRA; CDR2 reads YSYEKL.

Only one count was recorded for this clone. The chain combines TRBV27 with TRBJ1-1; D perhaps matches TRBD1 (6 bases). The CDR3 length is 16 residues. Trimming stripped 8 bases from V and 1 base from J, with 20 bases between. Germline lookup yields CDR1 MNHEY and CDR2 SMNVEV (reference sequence). The CDR3, as DNA: TGTGCCAGCGCCAATTCCCGCGGGGGCCCGAACACTGAAGCTTTCTTT. This codes for CASANSRGGPNTEAFF.

This clone was counted only a few times. The junction shows a germline mismatch at one end, possibly a read error. V usage is TRBV3-1 (or the pseudogene TRBV3-2) and J usage is TRBJ1-3; 7 bases fit TRBD1. The CDR3 runs 14 residues. Germline CDR1 reads LGHDT; CDR2 reads YNNKEL (reference sequence). The CDR3 bases are TGTGCCAGCACCCAAACAGGGGCTCGAAACACCATATATTTT. Its translation: CASTQTGARNTIYF.

The rearrangement joins TRBV7-8 to TRBJ1-6; 7 positions agree with TRBD1. CDR1 SGHVS and CDR2 FQNEAQ come from the germline V gene. V was clipped by 5 bases and J by 9 bases; unmatched bases: 13. The CDR3 is 16 residues long. DNA of the CDR3: TGTGCCAGCAGCCAGAACAGGGGTTGGGGGAGTTCACCCCTCCACTTT. It specifies CASSQNRGWGSSPLHF.

The chain has TRBV12-3 or TRBV12-4 and TRBJ2-1; 7 bases map to TRBD2. This CDR3 is built from 13 residues. Trimming cost V 5 bases and J 7 bases; bases outside gene matches: 5. The CDR3 bases are TGTGCCAGCAGTCTCCGGCGGGGGAATGAGCAGTTCTTC. Protein product: CASSLRRGNEQFF.

V usage is TRBV21-1 and J usage is TRBJ1-2; whether TRBD1, the table's D call, matches the DNA was not checked. TRBV21-1 is a documented pseudogene. The CDR3 covers 15 residues. The CDR3 reads CASSKYRGIYYGYTF. CDR3 sequence (DNA): TGTGCCAGCAGCAAGTACAGGGGGATCTACTATGGCTACACCTTC.

The chain combines TRBV5-5 with TRBJ2-2; D gene ambiguous. Trimming removed 4 bases from V and 3 bases from J, with 10 bases in between. The CDR3 is 14 residues long. CDR1 is SGHKS, CDR2 YYEKEE, per germline (reference sequence). The CDR3 nucleotides are TGTGCCAGCAGCCCAGGATCTTACACCGGGGAGCTGTTTTTT. Amino acid sequence: CASSPGSYTGELFF.